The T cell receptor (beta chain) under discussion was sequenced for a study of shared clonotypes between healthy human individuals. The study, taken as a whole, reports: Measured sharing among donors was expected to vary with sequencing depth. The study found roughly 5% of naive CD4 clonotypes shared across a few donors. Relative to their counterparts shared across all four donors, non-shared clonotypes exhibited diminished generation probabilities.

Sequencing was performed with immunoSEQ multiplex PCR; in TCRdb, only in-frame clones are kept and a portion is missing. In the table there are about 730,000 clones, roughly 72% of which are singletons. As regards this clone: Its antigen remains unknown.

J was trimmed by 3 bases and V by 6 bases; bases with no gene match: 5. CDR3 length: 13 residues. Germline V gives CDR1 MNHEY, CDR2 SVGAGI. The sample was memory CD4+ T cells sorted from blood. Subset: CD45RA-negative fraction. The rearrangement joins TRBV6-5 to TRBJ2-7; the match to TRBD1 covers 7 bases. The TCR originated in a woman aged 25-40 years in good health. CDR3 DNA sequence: TGTGCCAGCAGAAACAGGGGAAACTACGAGCAGTACTTC. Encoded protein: CASRNRGNYEQYF.